This T cell receptor (beta chain) was observed in a study of T cell changes during pregnancy in multiple sclerosis. This table comes from immunoSEQ multiplex PCR, and its TCRdb copy is limited to in-frame clones, with some not included. Of some 48,000 clones in the sample, 95% are singletons; the top ten hold approximately 6%. CDR3 size: 17 residues. CDR1 is SGHNT and CDR2 is YYREEE in the germline V gene (reference sequence). Trimming took off 4 bases at V and 6 bases at J, with 25 bases between the two ends. The source of this sequence is a female donor with multiple sclerosis, enrolled in a pregnancy study. This chain links TRBV5-4 with TRBJ1-2, with a possible D match to TRBD1 (5 bases). This specimen was CD8+ T cells from peripheral blood mononuclear cells, taken in the first trimester of pregnancy. Here the CDR3 DNA reads TGTGCCAGCAGCGAAGACCCTGGGGCATGGGGTCTCCATGGCTACACCTTC. The encoded protein is CASSEDPGAWGLHGYTF.